The 10 T cell receptor beta chains presented below share a single source sample, sequenced in a study of cytomegalovirus exposure and HLA in healthy donors (dated by TCRdb to about 2017). Library construction relied on the immunoSEQ multiplex PCR assay. For the multiplex PCR, a mixture combining 60 forward primers for TCR Vbeta segments and 13 reverse primers for TCR Jbeta segments was used. As stored in TCRdb, this immuneACCESS dataset retains in-frame rearrangements with V and J assigned. A fraction of the clones does not appear; measured against another copy, unresolved V genes explain less than half of the discrepancy, and the remainder lacks a known reason. This sample has about 190,000 clones in its table, and about three quarters of those were observed once. The leading ten clones occupy approximately 1.1% of the sample. Material: PBMCs. These receptors all come from a woman aged 40 to 49 in good health and CMV-seronegative.

This chain links TRBV12-1 with TRBJ2-1; the table calls TRBD2, which could not be checked here. TRBV12-1 is a pseudogene. The CDR3 is made up of 15 amino acids. The CDR3 loop is CASSPSGRASNEQFF. The DNA for the CDR3 is TGTGCCAGCAGCCCTAGCGGGAGGGCCAGCAATGAGCAGTTCTTC.

V gene TRBV30 combines with J gene TRBJ2-7, with TRBD2 matching over 7 bases. This CDR3 is built from 13 residues. V lost 4 bases, J lost 9 bases, and 12 bases stayed unmatched. CDR1 is GTSNPN, CDR2 SVGIG, per germline (reference sequence). The CDR3 protein is CAWKGGRDRVQYF. For the CDR3, the DNA is TGTGCCTGGAAAGGTGGGAGGGACCGCGTGCAGTACTTC. The full variable domain, in which reference TRBV30 and TRBJ2-7 provide the parts outside the CDR3, is SQTIHQWPATLVQPVGSPLSLECTVEGTSNPNLYWYRQAAGRGLQLLFYSVGIGQISSEVPQNLSASRPQDRQFILSSKKLLLSDSGFYLCAWKGGRDRVQYFGPGTRLTVT.

This chain uses TRBV9 with TRBJ1-2, with D possibly TRBD1 on 5 matching bases. The CDR3 loop spans 14 amino acids. The V end lost 4 bases, the J end lost 1 base, and 11 bases lay between the germline ends. Germline values: CDR1 SGDLS, CDR2 YYNGEE. This CDR3 is CASSLETVNYGYTF. For the CDR3, the DNA is TGTGCCAGCAGCTTGGAGACAGTTAACTATGGCTACACCTTC.

The chain combines TRBV12-5 with TRBJ2-1, with D possibly being TRBD2 (6 bases). The CDR3 consists of 14 residues. V dropped 9 bases and J dropped 10 bases, with 22 bases sitting between them. The V gene's germline CDR1 is LGHNT and CDR2 FRNRAP. The CDR3 nucleotides read TGTGCTAGCCGACCCGGACTACAACCAAGGGAGCAGTTCTTC. This sequence encodes CASRPGLQPREQFF.

This chain connects TRBV7-2 to TRBJ2-7, with D uncertain. The germline CDR1 and CDR2 sequences are SGHTA and FQGNSA. V gave up 5 bases and J gave up 2 bases, with 7 bases separating them. The CDR3 length is 12 residues. The DNA of the CDR3 is TGTGCCAGCAGCATCCTACCCTACGAGCAGTACTTC. Amino acids: CASSILPYEQYF. The variable domain in full, completed from reference TRBV7-2 and TRBJ2-7, reads GAGVSQSPSNKVTEKGKDVELRCDPISGHTALYWYRQSLGQGLEFLIYFQGNSAPDKSGLPSDRFSAERTGGSVSTLTIQRTQQEDSAVYLCASSILPYEQYFGPGTRLTVT.

The chain couples TRBV5-6 to TRBJ1-1; D gene unclear. V shed 5 bases and J shed 1 base, with 9 bases lying between them. Germline V gene sequence: CDR1 SGHDT, CDR2 YYEEEE. The CDR3 has 13 amino acids. As DNA, the CDR3 is TGTGCCAGCAGGAATTGGCAGAACACTGAAGCTTTCTTT. This translates into CASRNWQNTEAFF.

This clone came up a few times. This chain links TRBV7-6 with TRBJ1-5; D is perhaps TRBD1 (5 bases). The CDR3 covers 13 residues. Germline V gene lookup returns CDR1 SGHVS and CDR2 FNYEAQ. V dropped 0 bases and J dropped 6 bases, with 6 bases sitting between them. The CDR3 DNA follows: TGTGCCAGCAGCTTAGCGGGGGGTCAGCCCCAGCATTTT. It yields the protein CASSLAGGQPQHF.

V and J are TRBV4-3 and TRBJ1-2; no reliable D call. Germline values: CDR1 LGHNA, CDR2 YSLEER. This CDR3 is built from 15 residues. V was cut by 2 bases and J by 2 bases, with 12 bases left in between. CDR3 residues: CASSQPGTRNYGYTF. In nucleotides, the CDR3 is TGCGCCAGCAGCCAACCCGGTACGAGGAACTATGGCTACACCTTC.

The CDR3 DNA reads TGTGCCAGCAGCCAAGAACCGAGTACTGAAGCTTTCTTT. This encodes CASSQEPSTEAFF. This chain connects TRBV7-3 to TRBJ1-1, with no clear D. The CDR3 contains 13 residues. Germline CDR1 and CDR2: SGHTA and FQGTGA. Trimming pared 5 bases from V and 5 bases from J, leaving 12 bases between.

The V gene is TRBV13, the J gene TRBJ2-3; 9 positions match TRBD2. Germline lookup yields CDR1 PRHDT and CDR2 FYEKMQ (reference sequence). The CDR3 loop spans 17 amino acids. J gave up 2 bases and V 0 bases, and 6 bases lay outside the gene matches. The CDR3 reads CASSLGFAGGSTDTQYF. Here the CDR3 DNA reads TGTGCCAGCAGCTTAGGTTTTGCGGGAGGGTCCACAGATACGCAGTATTTT. The whole variable domain, remainder taken from reference TRBV13 and TRBJ2-3, is AAGVIQSPRHLIKEKRETATLKCYPIPRHDTVYWYQQGPGQDPQFLISFYEKMQSDKGSIPDRFSAQQFSDYHSELNMSSLELGDSALYFCASSLGFAGGSTDTQYFGPGTRLTVL.